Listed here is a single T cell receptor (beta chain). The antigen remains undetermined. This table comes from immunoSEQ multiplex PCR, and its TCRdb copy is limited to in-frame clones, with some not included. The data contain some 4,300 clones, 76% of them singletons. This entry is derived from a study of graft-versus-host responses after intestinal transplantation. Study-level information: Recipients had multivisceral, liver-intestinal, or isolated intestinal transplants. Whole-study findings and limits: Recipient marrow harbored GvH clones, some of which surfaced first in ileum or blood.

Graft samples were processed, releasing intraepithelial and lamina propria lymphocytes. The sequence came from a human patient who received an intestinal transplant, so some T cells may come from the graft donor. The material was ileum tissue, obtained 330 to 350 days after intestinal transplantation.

CDR3 region: CASATYTQETQYF. The DNA of the CDR3 is TGTGCCAGCGCGACATACACCCAAGAGACCCAGTACTTC. The rearrangement joins TRBV6-6 to TRBJ2-5; D is uncertain. Trimming took 8 bases from V and 1 from J, leaving 11 bases between them. This CDR3 has 13 residues. Germline lookup yields CDR1 MNHNY and CDR2 SVGAGI (reference sequence).